These 15 T cell receptor beta chains came from one sample sequenced in a study of cytomegalovirus exposure and HLA in healthy donors. In the PCR, 60 Vbeta and 13 Jbeta primers were used. Sequenced by immunoSEQ multiplex PCR; TCRdb stores in-frame clones only, minus some. The sample records approximately 160,000 clones, 55% to 70% being singletons. Sequenced material: PBMCs. The receptor source for this set is a middle-aged woman in good health and CMV-seropositive.

This clone was counted a few times. The chain has TRBV4-2 and TRBJ1-3; 9 positions match TRBD1. CDR3 length: 15 amino acids. Looked up from germline, CDR1 is LGHNA and CDR2 is YNFKEQ. J was trimmed by 4 bases and V by 3 bases; bases with no gene match: 4. CDR3 nucleotides: TGTGCCAGCAGCCAGCTACAGGGGGCCGGAAACACCATATATTTT. This encodes CASSQLQGAGNTIYF.

This chain links TRBV5-4 with TRBJ2-1; tentatively, D is TRBD2 (5 bases). CDR1 SGHNT and CDR2 YYREEE come from the germline V gene (reference sequence). V dropped 4 bases and J dropped 0 bases, with 11 bases sitting between them. The CDR3 loop spans 15 amino acids. This CDR3 is CASSPTGSSYNEQFF. Written as DNA, the CDR3 is TGTGCCAGCAGCCCGACGGGGAGCTCCTACAATGAGCAGTTCTTC.

This clone was picked up a small number of times. The CDR3 loop is CASRPGQGYYGYTF. The CDR3 DNA reads as TGCGCCAGCAGACCGGGACAGGGGTACTATGGCTACACCTTC. The chain links TRBV10-2 to TRBJ1-2; TRBD1 matches 10 bases. CDR1 WSHSY and CDR2 SAAADI come from the germline V gene. The CDR3 contains 14 residues. The junction had 4 bases not matched to a gene; V was cut back by 6 bases and J by 3 bases.

This clone was recorded a few times. J is TRBJ2-1 and V is TRBV6-5, with 9 bases lining up with TRBD1. The germline V gene encodes CDR1 MNHEY and CDR2 SVGAGI. Trimming at V came to 4 bases and at J to 10 bases, leaving 11 bases not matched to a gene. The CDR3 spans 15 residues. Here the CDR3 DNA reads TGTGCCAGCAGTTCCATTGGACAGGGGAGGTGCGAGCAGTTCTTC. This sequence encodes CASSSIGQGRCEQFF.

The chain uses TRBV27 and TRBJ1-2; 7 bases are shared with TRBD1. V lost 5 bases and J lost 6; bases outside the gene matches: 12. The length of the CDR3 is 15 residues. Germline V gene lookup returns CDR1 MNHEY and CDR2 SMNVEV (reference sequence). The CDR3 here is CASSSPGGRFDGYTF. DNA of the CDR3: TGTGCCAGCAGTAGCCCAGGGGGTAGGTTTGATGGCTACACCTTC.

The genes are TRBV15 and TRBJ2-5; 7 bases are a match to TRBD2. The germline V gene encodes CDR1 LNHNV and CDR2 YYDKDF (reference sequence). CDR3 length: 12 residues. The trim removed 4 bases at V and 5 bases at J, leaving 1 base unmatched. In DNA form, the CDR3 reads TGTGCCACCAGCAAAGCGGGGGAGACCCAGTACTTC. This sequence encodes CATSKAGETQYF.

The chain uses TRBV6-5 and TRBJ2-3; 8 nucleotides match TRBD1. CDR1 is MNHEY, CDR2 SVGAGI, per germline. V was clipped by 5 bases and J by 4 bases; unmatched bases: 5. This CDR3 contains 14 residues. CDR3 DNA: TGTGCCAGCAGTAGACAGGGGATTGCAGATACGCAGTATTTT. Amino acid sequence: CASSRQGIADTQYF.

CDR3: CASSAGDNSPLHF. The CDR3 bases are TGTGCCAGCAGCGCAGGGGATAATTCACCCCTCCACTTT. This rearrangement joins TRBV7-6 to TRBJ1-6; D possibly corresponds to TRBD1 (6 bases). This CDR3 is 13 amino acids long. Germline loops: CDR1 SGHVS, CDR2 FNYEAQ. The ends were cut back, 5 bases at V and 5 bases at J, with 7 bases in the middle.

The chain links TRBV7-2 to TRBJ1-1; 7 bases fit TRBD1. Germline loops: CDR1 SGHTA, CDR2 FQGNSA. The CDR3 has 14 amino acids. V dropped 6 bases and J dropped 0; count of bases not matched to a gene: 4. DNA for the CDR3: TGTGCCAGCAGTCGACAGGGATTGAACACTGAAGCTTTCTTT. Translation: CASSRQGLNTEAFF.

The gene calls are TRBV4-2 and TRBJ2-5; possible D gene TRBD1, 6 bases. The germline gives CDR1 LGHNA, CDR2 YNFKEQ. The V end was cut by 4 bases, the J end by 7 bases, with 19 bases between. This CDR3 region has 15 residues. The chain's CDR3 is CASSPGTKEAGTQYF. In DNA, the CDR3 is TGTGCCAGCAGCCCCGGGACAAAAGAGGCAGGGACCCAGTACTTC.

In this sample, this clone turned up once. For the CDR3, the DNA is TGTGCCAGTAGTATCCTGGGGAGGGGACTCCTATCCCAGGCTTTCTTT. Amino acid sequence: CASSILGRGLLSQAFF. V and J are TRBV19 and TRBJ1-1, with TRBD1 as a possible D gene (5 bases). CDR3 size: 16 residues. The V end lost 3 bases, the J end lost 11 bases, and 25 bases lay between the germline ends. The germline V gene encodes CDR1 LNHDA and CDR2 SQIVND (reference sequence).

This rearrangement joins TRBV5-4 to TRBJ2-7, with D possibly being TRBD2 (6 bases). V lost 4 bases and J lost 6, with 14 bases in between. CDR1 and CDR2 (germline): SGHNT, YYREEE (reference sequence). This CDR3 comprises 13 residues. CDR3 coding DNA: TGTGCCAGCAGCCCGGGGTTGGGAGGCGAGCAGTACTTC. This codes for CASSPGLGGEQYF.

This clone has only a few counts. The chain is built from TRBV29-1 and TRBJ1-2, with D perhaps TRBD1 (6 bases). V shed 8 bases and J shed 8 bases, with 18 bases lying between them. Germline assignment: CDR1 SQVTM and CDR2 ANQGSEA. The CDR3 runs to 12 residues. CDR3 in DNA: TGCAGCTCCCTAAATGGGGGCCGGGGCTACACCTTC. Its translation: CSSLNGGRGYTF.

This clone was recorded a few times. V usage is TRBV19 and J usage is TRBJ1-2, with D maybe TRBD1 (6 bases). The CDR3 covers 14 residues. Trimming pared 3 bases from V and 2 bases from J, leaving 10 bases between. The germline CDR1 and CDR2 sequences are LNHDA and SQIVND (reference sequence). In nucleotides, the CDR3 is TGTGCCAGTAGTATGCAGGGGCTAAACTATGGCTACACCTTC. It codes for CASSMQGLNYGYTF.

The chain carries TRBV27 and TRBJ2-7; D perhaps matches TRBD2 (5 bases). Germline CDR1 is MNHEY and CDR2 is SMNVEV (reference sequence). Trimming removed 6 bases at V and 0 bases at J, with 12 bases between. This CDR3 has 14 amino acids. CDR3 protein: CASSSGWSSYEQYF. The CDR3 DNA sequence: TGTGCCAGCAGCTCGGGGTGGAGCTCCTACGAGCAGTACTTC.